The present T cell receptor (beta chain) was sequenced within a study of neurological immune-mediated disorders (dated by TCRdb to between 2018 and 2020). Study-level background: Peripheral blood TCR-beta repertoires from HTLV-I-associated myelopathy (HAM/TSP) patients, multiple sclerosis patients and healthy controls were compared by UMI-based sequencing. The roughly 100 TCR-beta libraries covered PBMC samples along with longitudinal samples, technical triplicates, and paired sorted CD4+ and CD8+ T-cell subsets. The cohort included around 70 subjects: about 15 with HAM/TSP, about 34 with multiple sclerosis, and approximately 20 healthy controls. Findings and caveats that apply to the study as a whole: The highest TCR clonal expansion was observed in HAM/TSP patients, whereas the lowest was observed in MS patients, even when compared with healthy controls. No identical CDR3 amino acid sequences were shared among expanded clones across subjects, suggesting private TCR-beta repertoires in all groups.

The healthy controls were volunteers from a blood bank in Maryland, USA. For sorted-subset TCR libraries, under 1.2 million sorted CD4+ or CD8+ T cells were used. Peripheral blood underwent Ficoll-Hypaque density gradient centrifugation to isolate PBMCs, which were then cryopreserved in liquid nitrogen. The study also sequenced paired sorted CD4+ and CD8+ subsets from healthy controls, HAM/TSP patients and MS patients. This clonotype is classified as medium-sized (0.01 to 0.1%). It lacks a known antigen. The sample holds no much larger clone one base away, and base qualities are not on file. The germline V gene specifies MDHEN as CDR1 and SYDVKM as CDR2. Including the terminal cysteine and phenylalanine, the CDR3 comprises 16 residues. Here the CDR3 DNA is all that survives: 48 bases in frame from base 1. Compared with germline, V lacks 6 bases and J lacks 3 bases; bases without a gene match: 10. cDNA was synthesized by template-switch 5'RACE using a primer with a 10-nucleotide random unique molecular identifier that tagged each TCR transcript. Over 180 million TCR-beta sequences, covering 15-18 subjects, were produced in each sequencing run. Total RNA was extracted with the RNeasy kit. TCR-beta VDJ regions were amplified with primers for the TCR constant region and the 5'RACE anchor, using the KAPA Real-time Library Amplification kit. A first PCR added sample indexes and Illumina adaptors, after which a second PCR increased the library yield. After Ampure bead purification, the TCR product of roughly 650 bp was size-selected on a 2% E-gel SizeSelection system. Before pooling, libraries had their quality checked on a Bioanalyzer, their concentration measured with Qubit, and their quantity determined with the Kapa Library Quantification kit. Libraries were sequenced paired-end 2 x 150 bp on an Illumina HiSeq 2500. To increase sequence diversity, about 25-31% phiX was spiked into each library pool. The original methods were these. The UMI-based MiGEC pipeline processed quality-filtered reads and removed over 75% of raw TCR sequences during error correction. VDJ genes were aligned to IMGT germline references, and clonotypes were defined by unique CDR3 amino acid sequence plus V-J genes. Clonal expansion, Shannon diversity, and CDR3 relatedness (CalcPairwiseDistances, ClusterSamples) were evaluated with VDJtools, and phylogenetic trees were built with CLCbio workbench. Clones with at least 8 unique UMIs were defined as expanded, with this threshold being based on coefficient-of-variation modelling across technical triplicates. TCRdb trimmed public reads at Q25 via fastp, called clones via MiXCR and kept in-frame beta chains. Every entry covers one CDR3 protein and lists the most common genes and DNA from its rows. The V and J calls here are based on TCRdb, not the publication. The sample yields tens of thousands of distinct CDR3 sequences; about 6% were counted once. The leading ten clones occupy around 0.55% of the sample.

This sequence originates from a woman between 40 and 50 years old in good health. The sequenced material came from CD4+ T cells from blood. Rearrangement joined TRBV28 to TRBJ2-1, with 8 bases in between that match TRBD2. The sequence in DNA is TGTGCCAGCAGCCCGGGGCTAGCGGGCCGCTACAATGAGCAGTTCTTC. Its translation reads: CASSPGLAGRYNEQFF. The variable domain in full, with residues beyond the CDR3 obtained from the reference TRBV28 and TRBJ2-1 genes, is DVKVTQSSRYLVKRTGEKVFLECVQDMDHENMFWYRQDPGLGLRLIYFSYDVKMKEKGDIPEGYSVSREKKERFSLILESASTNQTSMYLCASSPGLAGRYNEQFFGPGTRLTVL.